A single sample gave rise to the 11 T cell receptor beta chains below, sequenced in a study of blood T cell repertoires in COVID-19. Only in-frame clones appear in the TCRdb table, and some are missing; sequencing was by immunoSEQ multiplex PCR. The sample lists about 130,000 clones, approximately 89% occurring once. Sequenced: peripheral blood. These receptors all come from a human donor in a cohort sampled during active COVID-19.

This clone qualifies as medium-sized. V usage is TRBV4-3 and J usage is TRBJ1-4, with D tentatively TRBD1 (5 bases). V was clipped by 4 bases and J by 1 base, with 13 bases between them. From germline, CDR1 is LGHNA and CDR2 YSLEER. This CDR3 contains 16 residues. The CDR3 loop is CASSRNPGGTNEKLFF. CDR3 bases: TGCGCCAGCAGCCGAAATCCCGGGGGAACTAATGAAAAACTGTTTTTT.

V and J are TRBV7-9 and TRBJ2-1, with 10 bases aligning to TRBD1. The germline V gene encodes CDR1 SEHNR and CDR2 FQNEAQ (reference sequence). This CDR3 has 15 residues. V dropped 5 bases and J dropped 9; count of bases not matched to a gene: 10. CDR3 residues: CASSLRQGAYSEQFF. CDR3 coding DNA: TGTGCCAGCAGCCTCCGACAGGGGGCTTATAGTGAGCAGTTCTTC.

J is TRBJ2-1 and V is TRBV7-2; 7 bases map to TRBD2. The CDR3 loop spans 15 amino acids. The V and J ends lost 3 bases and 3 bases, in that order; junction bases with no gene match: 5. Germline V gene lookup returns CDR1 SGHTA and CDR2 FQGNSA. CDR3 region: CASSLGLNLYNEQFF. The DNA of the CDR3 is TGTGCCAGCAGCTTGGGACTAAATCTCTACAATGAGCAGTTCTTC.

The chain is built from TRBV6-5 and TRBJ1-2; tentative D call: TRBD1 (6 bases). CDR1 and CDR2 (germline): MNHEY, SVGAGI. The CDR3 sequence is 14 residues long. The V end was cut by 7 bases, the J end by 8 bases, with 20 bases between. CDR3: CASTPLQGLKGYTF. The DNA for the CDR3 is TGTGCCAGCACCCCGCTCCAGGGGTTGAAGGGCTACACCTTC.

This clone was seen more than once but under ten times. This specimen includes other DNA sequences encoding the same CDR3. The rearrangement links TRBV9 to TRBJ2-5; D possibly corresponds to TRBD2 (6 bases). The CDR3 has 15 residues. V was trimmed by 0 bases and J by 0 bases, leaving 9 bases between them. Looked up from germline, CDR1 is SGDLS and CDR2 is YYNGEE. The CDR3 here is CASSVGGVYQETQYF. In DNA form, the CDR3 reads TGTGCCAGCAGCGTAGGGGGGGTCTACCAAGAGACCCAGTACTTC.

CDR3 sequence reads: CASSLDTRGEQFF. The CDR3 DNA is TGTGCCAGCAGCTTAGATACCCGGGGTGAGCAGTTCTTC. The chain carries TRBV11-2 and TRBJ2-1; weak D call: TRBD2 (5 bases). V dropped 0 bases and J dropped 9 bases, with 9 bases sitting between them. Germline V gene data show CDR1 as SGHAT and CDR2 as FQNNGV. CDR3 length equals 13 residues.

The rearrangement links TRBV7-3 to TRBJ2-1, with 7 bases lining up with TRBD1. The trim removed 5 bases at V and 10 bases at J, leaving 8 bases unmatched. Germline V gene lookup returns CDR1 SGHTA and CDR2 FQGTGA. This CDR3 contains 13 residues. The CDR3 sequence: CASSARQGSEQFF. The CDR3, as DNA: TGTGCCAGCAGCGCCCGACAGGGAAGCGAGCAGTTCTTC.

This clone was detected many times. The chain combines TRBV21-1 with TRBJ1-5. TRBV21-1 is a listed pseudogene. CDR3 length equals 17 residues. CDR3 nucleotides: TGTGCCAGCAGCAATGAAGGGCGCGAGCGGGGTGGTCAGCCCCAGCATTTT. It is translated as CASSNEGRERGGQPQHF.

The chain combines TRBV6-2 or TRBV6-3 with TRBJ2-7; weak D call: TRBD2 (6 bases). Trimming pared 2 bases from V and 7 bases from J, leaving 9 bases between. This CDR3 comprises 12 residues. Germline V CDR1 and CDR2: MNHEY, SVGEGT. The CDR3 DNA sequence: TGTGCCAGCAGTTACCTGGGGGGTGAGCAGTACGTC. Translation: CASSYLGGEQYV.

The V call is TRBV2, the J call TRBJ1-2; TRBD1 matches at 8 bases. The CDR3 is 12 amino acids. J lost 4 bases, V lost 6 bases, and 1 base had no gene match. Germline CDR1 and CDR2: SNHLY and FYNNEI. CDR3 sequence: CASSTGGYGYTF. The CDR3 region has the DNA TGTGCCAGCAGCACAGGGGGCTATGGCTACACCTTC.

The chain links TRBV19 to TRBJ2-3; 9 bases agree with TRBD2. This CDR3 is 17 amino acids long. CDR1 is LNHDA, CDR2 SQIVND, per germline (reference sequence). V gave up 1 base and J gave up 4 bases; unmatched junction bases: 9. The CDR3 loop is CASSIGAGGGAADTQYF. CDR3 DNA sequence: TGTGCCAGTAGTATAGGGGCTGGCGGGGGGGCGGCAGATACGCAGTATTTT.